This TCR beta chain was sequenced for a study of long-term antiretroviral therapy in people with HIV. An immunoSEQ assay, version v3.0, was performed at survey level. Profiling relied on immunoSEQ multiplex PCR, and the TCRdb table lists in-frame clones only, not all of them. The table lists some 16,000 clones, around 79% of them singletons. Trimming pared 7 bases from V and 0 bases from J, leaving 10 bases between. The CDR3 is made up of 14 amino acids. Germline-derived CDR1 and CDR2 are MNHNS and SASEGT. The sample here was unsorted PBMCs, taken 2.3 years after starting antiretroviral therapy. The chain combines TRBV6-1 with TRBJ1-3; no definite D call. The receptor comes from a woman in her 40s with HIV. The CDR3 nucleotides read TGTGCCAGCACCCAGGAACCCTCTGGAAACACCATATATTTT. It yields the protein CASTQEPSGNTIYF.